Here is one TCR beta chain with its context. Antigen unknown. Original processing notes: A productive frequency of 2.59 x 10-5 was the lowest detectable. Clones were sequenced by immunoSEQ multiplex PCR, and TCRdb holds only the in-frame ones, with some missing. For V, J and clone size, that table is used; D and trimming come from the DNA. The profile shows roughly 34,000 clones, 81% of them singletons. Controls came from buffy coats of healthy blood donors. The entry originates in a study of STAT5B mutations in CD4+ large granular lymphocyte leukemia. Germline V gene lookup returns CDR1 SGHNT and CDR2 YYREEE (reference sequence). Trimming shortened V by 0 bases and J by 6 bases, and 19 bases separated the two germline ends. The CDR3 consists of 16 residues. Study-wide results and limits: Without putative leukemic clones, patient CD4-sorted repertoires remained more clonal than healthy CD4+ repertoires.

The gene calls are TRBV5-4 and TRBJ2-7, with D possibly matching TRBD1 (7 bases). This TCR was sampled from a human donor in good health. Sequenced sample: CD4+ T cells from blood buffy coats. The DNA of the CDR3 is TGTGCCAGCAGCTTGGCCAGGGGGGACTTCCTTGCCGAGCAGTACTTC. Encoded protein: CASSLARGDFLAEQYF.